The sequence of this T cell receptor beta chain was determined in a study of human T cells and chemical hapten exposure. Time point in this sample: pre-sensitization, week 0. Treatment reported: therapeutic diphenylcyclopropenone sensitization with weekly scalp DPC. There are many counts of this clonotype. As handled by the study authors: Counts of TCRs in each sample centred on a median of roughly 89,000 and extended from around 25,000 to 690,000. Each CDR3 protein is one row after TCRdb ran MiXCR on the RACE reads. TCRdb assigned the V and J calls; the authors' analysis was not used. The sample lists approximately 180,000 distinct CDR3 sequences, nearly 30% occurring once. The receptor's source is a woman between 25 and 40 years old with alopecia areata. Some clones in this sample may be carry-over from other donors' samples. The source was whole blood, collected in connection with sensitization to the hapten diphenylcyclopropenone (DPC).

CDR3 region: CAISEMTGGSTQQFF. For the CDR3, the DNA is TGTGCCATCAGTGAGATGACAGGGGGCTCGACCCAGCAGTTCTTC. The V call is TRBV10-3, the J call TRBJ2-1; 10 nucleotides match TRBD1. CDR1 and CDR2 (germline): ENHRY, SYGVKD. The V and J ends lost 2 bases and 11 bases, in that order; junction bases with no gene match: 9. The CDR3 is 15 residues long.